A single sample is the source of the 13 T cell receptor beta chains below, sequenced in a study of spatial heterogeneity in lung cancer. Time point defined: sample taken at primary tumor resection. Their cognate antigens are unknown. Regarding the study as a whole: Counts that tracked tumor mutation counts were those of expanded intratumoral alpha and beta TCRs.

TCRdb analysed the 5' RACE reads with MiXCR anew, one entry per CDR3 protein. The sample includes about 100,000 distinct CDR3 sequences, approximately 4.4% seen only once; the top ten take 21%. Material: lung tumor tissue, obtained at surgery. These receptors were taken from a male donor with early-stage non-small cell lung cancer.

This clonotype was recorded a few times. The chain uses TRBV21-1 and TRBJ1-6. TRBV21-1 is recorded as a pseudogene. The CDR3 contains 15 residues. DNA for the CDR3: TGTGCCAGCAGCAAATGGCGGGATCCGAGGGCACCCCTCCACTTT. Translated, it gives CASSKWRDPRAPLHF.

The chain links TRBV15 to TRBJ1-6; D gene uncertain. The CDR3 has 13 amino acids. CDR1 LNHNV and CDR2 YYDKDF come from the germline V gene (reference sequence). V dropped 5 bases and J dropped 14 bases, with 16 bases sitting between them. As DNA, the CDR3 is TGTGCCACCAGCCCGGACCGGGTTGAGGCCCTCCACTTT. Protein: CATSPDRVEALHF.

This clonotype showed up many times. The chain joins TRBV12-3 or TRBV12-4 to TRBJ1-1; D call uncertain. V lost 6 bases to trimming and J lost 1 base, with 9 bases between them. The CDR3 length is 13 residues. The CDR3 region has the DNA TGTGCCAGCAGCCAGCAGCAGAACACTGAAGCTTTCTTT. Residues: CASSQQQNTEAFF.

The rearrangement uses TRBV4-1 and TRBJ2-1; 9 bases agree with TRBD1. J was trimmed by 7 bases and V by 1 base; bases with no gene match: 14. Germline CDR1 and CDR2: MGHRA and YSYEKL. The CDR3 is made up of 18 amino acids. This chain's CDR3 is CASSQVGTGNFWGNEQFF. The CDR3 DNA is TGCGCCAGCAGCCAAGTAGGGACAGGGAATTTTTGGGGGAATGAGCAGTTCTTC.

This clonotype was detected many times. J is TRBJ2-1 and V is TRBV29-1; 11 nucleotides match TRBD2. The CDR3 is made up of 17 amino acids. V gave up 0 bases and J gave up 7 bases; unmatched junction bases: 11. The V gene's germline CDR1 is SQVTM and CDR2 ANQGSEA. CDR3 nucleotides: TGCAGCGTTGAAGAAACTTCACTAGCGGGAGTCTATAATGAGCAGTTCTTC. Translating gives CSVEETSLAGVYNEQFF.

This clonotype was found many times. The rearrangement joins TRBV7-2 to TRBJ2-7, with D hard to call. The CDR3 consists of 14 residues. The germline V and J ends were trimmed by 3 bases and 2 bases, with 11 bases remaining between them. Germline values: CDR1 SGHTA, CDR2 FQGNSA. The CDR3 loop is CASSFSTPPYEQYF. In nucleotides, the CDR3 is TGTGCCAGCAGCTTTTCAACTCCCCCCTACGAGCAGTACTTC.

The count of this clonotype is one. A much larger clone differs by one base, so this may be a read error. The chain carries TRBV2 and TRBJ2-7; no clear D. The CDR3 loop spans 12 amino acids. Germline V lookup: CDR1 SNHLY, CDR2 FYNNEI. Trimming took 6 bases from V and 3 from J, leaving 9 bases between them. This CDR3 is CASSSQIYEQYF. The CDR3 nucleotides read TGTGCCAGCAGCTCCCAAATCTACGAGCAGTACTTC.

The chain joins TRBV12-5 to TRBJ2-1, with 12 nucleotides matching TRBD2. Looked up from germline, CDR1 is LGHNT and CDR2 is FRNRAP. This CDR3 has 15 residues. V dropped 2 bases and J dropped 9; count of bases not matched to a gene: 5. Here the CDR3 reads CASGLRLAGDGEQFF. The CDR3 DNA sequence: TGTGCTAGTGGTTTGAGACTAGCGGGAGACGGTGAGCAGTTCTTC.

Many counts were recorded for this clonotype. V is TRBV12-3 or TRBV12-4 and J is TRBJ2-7; D tentatively reads TRBD1 or TRBD2 (5 bases each). The CDR3 extends over 12 amino acids. V was cut by 0 bases and J by 7 bases, with 7 bases left in between. CDR3 sequence: CASSLAGAEQYF. In DNA, the CDR3 is TGTGCCAGCAGTTTAGCCGGGGCTGAGCAGTACTTC.

This clonotype occurred many times. The rearrangement links TRBV12-3 or TRBV12-4 to TRBJ2-1; the D gene is possibly TRBD1 (6 bases). Trimming removed 4 bases at V and 9 bases at J, with 25 bases between. The CDR3 spans 17 residues. The CDR3 sequence: CASSSLVNRAYLPEQFF. CDR3 DNA sequence: TGTGCCAGCAGTTCTTTGGTAAACAGGGCTTACCTTCCTGAGCAGTTCTTC.

There are many counts of this clonotype. The CDR3 loop reads CASRGQGDPGELFF. The CDR3, as DNA: TGTGCCAGCAGGGGACAGGGGGACCCCGGGGAGCTGTTTTTT. The gene calls are TRBV6-2 or TRBV6-3 and TRBJ2-2; 11 bases agree with TRBD1. With 6 bases clipped from V and 6 bases from J, the junction kept 3 bases outside the gene matches. The CDR3 has 14 residues. Per the germline V gene, CDR1 is MNHEY and CDR2 is SVGEGT.

This chain uses TRBV9 with TRBJ2-5; 8 nucleotides align to TRBD1. J lost 5 bases, V lost 0 bases, and 6 bases had no gene match. Germline CDR1 reads SGDLS; CDR2 reads YYNGEE. The CDR3 spans 15 residues. CDR3 loop: CASSVDPGGAETQYF. CDR3 coding DNA: TGTGCCAGCAGCGTAGACCCAGGGGGCGCGGAGACCCAGTACTTC.

Here the CDR3 reads CSARIIDGSYGYTF. In DNA form, the CDR3 reads TGCAGTGCTCGGATTATAGACGGTAGCTATGGCTACACCTTC. The rearrangement joins TRBV20-1 to TRBJ1-2; D gene uncertain. The CDR3 length is 14 residues. The germline V and J ends were trimmed by 5 bases and 4 bases, with 17 bases remaining between them. Germline V gives CDR1 DFQATT, CDR2 SNEGSKA (reference sequence).